In this sample, the clone carrying this TCR beta chain turned up a few times. As yet, its antigen is unknown. The sequence runs out 3 residues before the end of the CDR3; the remainder is reconstructed from the germline J gene. This entry is derived from a study of T cell clonality in common variable immunodeficiency. General study findings and limits: Reportedly, TCR beta sequences from common variable immunodeficiency showed fewer deletions and N-nucleotide insertions. CVID subjects shared fewer TCRbeta clones than healthy controls did. CVID subjects showed higher TCRbeta clonality than healthy controls.

CDR3 size: 14 residues. Trimming cost V 4 bases and J 1 base, with 10 bases left between them. CDR1 and CDR2 from the germline V gene are SGHNT and YENEEA. Reduced serum IgG, IgA and/or IgM plus specific antibody deficiency defined CVID. TCRdb's copy holds only in-frame clones and misses some; the assay was immunoSEQ multiplex PCR. The sample contains approximately 30,000 clones, none of them singletons. This clonotype was sampled from a human donor with common variable immunodeficiency. This rearrangement joins TRBV11-3 to TRBJ1-1, with unresolved D. Sequencing input: peripheral blood mononuclear cells. CDR3 loop: CASSWRGGNTEAFF. CDR3 bases read: TGTGCCAGCAGCTGGCGGGGTGGGAACACTGAA.